This T cell receptor beta chain was profiled in a study of blood T cell repertoires in COVID-19. Study information: Donors in the United States, Italy and Spain gave samples during acute or convalescent COVID-19. T cells, B-cell-depleted T cells, or PBMCs provided the cDNA or gDNA that served as material.

In the original analysis: Scientists estimated how many nucleated cells there were by amplifying reference gene primers. Sequencing was performed with immunoSEQ multiplex PCR; in TCRdb, only in-frame clones are kept and a portion is missing. V, J and clone size are taken as reported in that table, and D and trimming were inferred from the DNA itself. The sample includes around 160,000 clones, more than 70% of them seen just once. The CDR3 spans 14 residues. The V gene's germline CDR1 is SGHTA and CDR2 FQGTGA. V shed 1 base and J shed 4 bases, with 9 bases lying between them. Material: peripheral blood. The chain links TRBV7-3 to TRBJ2-3; D is unclear. The TCR comes from a human donor in a cohort sampled during active COVID-19. The CDR3 spells CASSLNSFPDTQYF. The CDR3 coding sequence is TGTGCCAGCAGCTTAAATTCGTTCCCAGATACGCAGTATTTT.